What follows describes a single T cell receptor (beta chain). Its target is not known. This sample was included in a study of OX40 agonist ivuxolimab in advanced cancers. Overall study context: Anti-PD-1, anti-PD-L1 or anti-CTLA-4 therapy given earlier was allowed, and 40% had some. Whole-study findings and limits: Normalized T-cell clonal expansion was also low in some nonresponders.

TCRdb keeps only in-frame clones here, not all; method: immunoSEQ multiplex PCR. The sample lists under 55,000 clones, roughly 88% occurring once. The V gene lost 4 bases and the J gene lost 7 bases, with 10 bases spanning the gap. Germline CDR1 is SQVTM and CDR2 is ANQGSEA. CDR3 size: 11 residues. This sequence originates from an adult with an advanced solid tumor such as melanoma, head and neck, liver or kidney cancer. This specimen consisted of CD4+ or CD8+ T cells sorted from blood, obtained in a trial of the OX40 agonist ivuxolimab. The rearrangement joins TRBV29-1 to TRBJ1-1, with D perhaps matching TRBD1 (5 bases). CDR3 in DNA: TGCAGCGTTGGTGGAGGGGATGAAGCTTTCTTT. Translation: CSVGGGDEAFF.